The sequence of this TCR beta chain was determined in a study of follicular helper T cells after annual influenza vaccination. Study-level information: Sampling occurred days 0, 7 and 28 after each influenza vaccination. General study results and limits: ICOS-CD38- cTfh most often held earlier Day 7 ICOS+CD38+ clones.

TCRdb's table, derived via immunoSEQ multiplex PCR, lists solely in-frame clones and lacks some. Of about 9,300 clones in the sample, over 85% were seen once. This clone was seen a single time. Antigen: not known. V lost 0 bases and J 5 bases, leaving 7 bases between the germline ends. Germline loops: CDR1 MNHEY, CDR2 SVGAGI. The CDR3 extends over 14 amino acids. Described time point: 2015-2016 season, pre-vaccination. ICOS+CD38+ and ICOS-CD38- fractions were sorted from non-naive CD4+CXCR5+PD-1+ cells. This TCR derives from an adult who received the influenza vaccine. The sample consisted of CXCR5+ CD38- circulating T follicular helper cells from blood, taken on the day of influenza vaccination. Subset here: circulating Tfh, non-naive CD4+CXCR5+PD-1+ (ICOS+CD38+ or ICOS-CD38-). The rearrangement uses TRBV6-5 and TRBJ1-4; no firm D call. CDR3 in DNA: TGTGCCAGCAGTTACTCCGGCCCAAATGAAAAACTGTTTTTT. Its protein is CASSYSGPNEKLFF.